This T cell receptor beta chain emerged from a study of spatial heterogeneity in lung cancer. On each TCR cDNA molecule, a unique molecular identifier was present. One entry per CDR3 protein, called by TCRdb with MiXCR from the 5' RACE reads. This table has roughly 49,000 distinct CDR3 sequences, 6% to 9% appearing once. A few counts support this clonotype. The V gene's germline CDR1 is MNHNS and CDR2 SASEGT. The CDR3 has 13 residues. Trimming left V 1 base short and J 5 bases short, with 8 bases between. Indicated time point: sample taken at primary tumor resection. Whole RNA was taken from tumor, nontumor lung or frozen PBMC; it was then sequenced unsorted. There were some 76 donors, all of them untreated patients with early-stage non-small cell lung cancer.

Source: PBMCs, taken at surgery. The chain employs TRBV6-1 and TRBJ2-5, with D unclear. This TCR derives from a female donor with early-stage non-small cell lung cancer. CDR3 amino acids: CASSEVFRETQYF. Here the CDR3 DNA reads TGTGCCAGCAGTGAAGTATTCCGGGAGACCCAGTACTTC.